This passage covers 30 T cell receptor beta chains from one sample sequenced in a study of T cells in localized non-small cell lung cancer. This table comes from immunoSEQ multiplex PCR, and its TCRdb copy is limited to in-frame clones, with some not included. The table records 50,000 to 55,000 clones, 70% to 90% of them present only once. The sample in question was PBMCs, obtained before any cancer treatment. Receptors were obtained from a female donor with stage II lung adenocarcinoma.

The chain carries TRBV10-2 and TRBJ2-1; 7 nucleotides line up with TRBD1. The V and J ends lost 4 bases and 4 bases, in that order; junction bases with no gene match: 10. This CDR3 is 16 amino acids long. Per the germline V gene, CDR1 is WSHSY and CDR2 is SAAADI. The CDR3 spells CASSGQGQFSYNEQFF. DNA for the CDR3: TGCGCCAGCAGTGGACAGGGACAGTTTTCTTACAATGAGCAGTTCTTC.

This rearrangement joins TRBV5-4 to TRBJ2-3, with a possible D match to TRBD1 (5 bases). Germline V gives CDR1 SGHNT, CDR2 YYREEE (reference sequence). The CDR3 runs 16 residues. V gave up 0 bases and J gave up 0 bases, with 11 bases separating them. The CDR3, as DNA: TGTGCCAGCAGCTTGGGACAGTCTATAAGCACAGATACGCAGTATTTT. This gives the protein CASSLGQSISTDTQYF.

The chain has TRBV19 and TRBJ1-6; 8 bases fit TRBD1. The CDR3 extends over 15 amino acids. The J segment lost 7 bases and the V segment lost 4 bases, leaving 6 bases of the junction unmatched. Germline loops: CDR1 LNHDA, CDR2 SQIVND (reference sequence). This chain's CDR3 is CASSTWTGINSPLHF. The CDR3 region has the DNA TGTGCCAGTAGTACCTGGACAGGGATAAATTCACCCCTCCACTTT.

The V gene is TRBV7-3, the J gene TRBJ2-5; TRBD1 agrees at 11 bases. Germline trimming cut 3 bases from V and 5 bases from J; bases unmatched to any gene: 5. Germline CDR1 and CDR2: SGHTA and FQGTGA. This CDR3 spans 15 amino acids. Here the CDR3 DNA reads TGTGCCAGCAGCTTCCTCGGGACAGGGGGGGAGACCCAGTACTTC. Protein sequence: CASSFLGTGGETQYF.

V usage is TRBV5-1 and J usage is TRBJ1-6; D possibly corresponds to TRBD1 (5 bases). The CDR3 length is 14 residues. Germline CDR1 is SGHRS and CDR2 is YFSETQ. V was trimmed by 0 bases and J by 10 bases, leaving 11 bases between them. CDR3 in DNA: TGCGCCAGCAGCTTGGTGGTCGGGGCCTCACCCCTCCACTTT. It encodes CASSLVVGASPLHF.

The rearrangement joins TRBV6-5 to TRBJ1-1, with no clear D. The V and J ends lost 7 bases and 5 bases respectively, with 14 bases between them. Germline CDR1 MNHEY, CDR2 SVGAGI. The CDR3 length is 13 residues. In nucleotides, the CDR3 is TGTGCCAGCACCTTCTCCGGAGGGACTGAAGCTTTCTTT. Amino acid sequence: CASTFSGGTEAFF.

In this sample, this clone turned up a few times. The V call is TRBV7-7, the J call TRBJ2-3; D not resolved. The germline gives CDR1 SSHAT, CDR2 FNYEAQ (reference sequence). The CDR3 totals 15 residues. The CDR3 DNA is TGTGCTAGCTCCCTTGGTAGAACTAGCACAGATACGCAGTATTTT. This encodes CASSLGRTSTDTQYF.

The chain recombines TRBV7-7 with TRBJ2-7; tentatively, D is TRBD2 (7 bases). The length of the CDR3 is 15 residues. V was trimmed by 1 base and J by 4 bases, leaving 14 bases between them. The germline CDR1 and CDR2 sequences are SSHAT and FNYEAQ (reference sequence). The CDR3 is CASSLGQGGGYEQYF. CDR3 in DNA: TGTGCCAGCAGCTTAGGTCAGGGAGGGGGTTACGAGCAGTACTTC.

This chain links TRBV10-3 with TRBJ2-1; 10 bases align to TRBD1. The germline gives CDR1 ENHRY, CDR2 SYGVKD. The CDR3 has 12 residues. The ends lost 10 bases at V and 10 bases at J; junction bases unmatched: 7. The chain's CDR3 is CATSGTGVEQFF. CDR3 DNA sequence: TGTGCCACCAGCGGGACAGGGGTCGAGCAGTTCTTC.

This CDR3 is CASSSEEGTGNTIYF. CDR3 sequence (DNA): TGTGCCAGCAGCTCCGAAGAAGGGACTGGAAACACCATATATTTT. The chain recombines TRBV6-4 with TRBJ1-3; D is ambiguous. Germline CDR1 is MRHNA and CDR2 is SNTAGT. Trimming took off 6 bases at V and 2 bases at J, with 14 bases between the two ends. CDR3 length: 15 amino acids.

The chain uses TRBV5-8 and TRBJ1-1; TRBD1 is a possible D gene (5 bases). The germline V gene encodes CDR1 SGHTS and CDR2 YDEGEE. The CDR3 consists of 14 residues. Trimming left V 4 bases short and J 1 base short, with 11 bases between. Here the CDR3 reads CASSAGWANTEAFF. The CDR3 nucleotides read TGTGCCAGCAGCGCAGGGTGGGCGAACACTGAAGCTTTCTTT.

J is TRBJ2-5 and V is TRBV18; no firm D call. Trimming stripped 3 bases from V and 4 bases from J, with 9 bases between. This CDR3 has 13 amino acids. Germline V lookup: CDR1 KGHSH, CDR2 LQKENI. The CDR3 loop is CASSPSQGETQYF. The CDR3 nucleotides are TGTGCCAGCTCACCCTCACAAGGAGAGACCCAGTACTTC. Complete variable domain (other parts from reference TRBV18 and TRBJ2-5): NAGVMQNPRHLVRRRGQEARLRCSPMKGHSHVYWYRQLPEEGLKFMVYLQKENIIDESGMPKERFSAEFPKEGPSILRIQQVVRGDSAAYFCASSPSQGETQYFGPGTRLLVL.

CDR3 region: CASSLSTGEDIQYF. The CDR3, as DNA: TGTGCCAGCAGTTTATCTACAGGAGAAGACATTCAGTACTTC. The gene calls are TRBV27 and TRBJ2-4; tentatively, D is TRBD1 (5 bases). From germline, CDR1 is MNHEY and CDR2 SMNVEV (reference sequence). CDR3 size: 14 residues. Trimming took 0 bases from V and 8 from J, leaving 11 bases between them.

The table lists this clone with a count of one. The chain recombines TRBV5-4 with TRBJ1-1, with D possibly matching TRBD1 (5 bases). The length of the CDR3 is 18 residues. CDR1 is SGHNT, CDR2 YYREEE, per germline (reference sequence). The V end lost 0 bases, the J end lost 6 bases, and 24 bases lay between the germline ends. The CDR3 region is CASSLAGSPRTSGPEAFF. DNA for the CDR3: TGTGCCAGCAGCTTGGCAGGGAGCCCCCGCACGAGTGGGCCTGAAGCTTTCTTT.

The J gene is TRBJ1-2, the V gene TRBV6-1; D remains ambiguous. This CDR3 spans 14 amino acids. Germline V CDR1 and CDR2: MNHNS, SASEGT. V dropped 0 bases and J dropped 4 bases, with 9 bases sitting between them. This CDR3 is CASSEARAGYGYTF. DNA for the CDR3: TGTGCCAGCAGTGAAGCTCGTGCGGGCTATGGCTACACCTTC.

This clone was seen more than once but under ten times. The genes are TRBV28 and TRBJ2-1; TRBD2 agrees at 11 bases. After removal of 10 bases from V and 6 bases from J, the junction contained 14 bases not matched to a gene. This CDR3 is 16 amino acids long. The V gene's germline CDR1 is MDHEN and CDR2 SYDVKM. CDR3 coding DNA: TGTGCCACAGCATATTCCGCTAGCGGGGGGCGCAATGAGCAGTTCTTC. Translating it yields CATAYSASGGRNEQFF.

The chain has TRBV5-6 and TRBJ2-1; D tentatively reads TRBD1 or TRBD2 (5 bases each). Germline lookup yields CDR1 SGHDT and CDR2 YYEEEE. The CDR3 covers 13 residues. The ends were cut back, 2 bases at V and 4 bases at J, with 7 bases in the middle. The CDR3 DNA reads TGTGCCAGCAGCTTCGGGGCGTACAATGAGCAGTTCTTC. Translation gives CASSFGAYNEQFF.

The CDR3 spells CASSYGRQGNYGYTF. In nucleotides, the CDR3 is TGTGCCAGCAGTTACGGTAGACAGGGCAACTATGGCTACACCTTC. The chain uses TRBV6-6 and TRBJ1-2; 7 nucleotides align to TRBD1. The length of the CDR3 is 15 residues. Germline lookup yields CDR1 MNHNY and CDR2 SVGAGI (reference sequence). V was pared by 2 bases and J by 2 bases, with 5 bases of the junction left unmatched.

This chain links TRBV5-5 with TRBJ2-5; D is ambiguous. Trimming took 4 bases from V and 2 from J, leaving 15 bases between them. In germline, CDR1 is SGHKS, CDR2 YYEKEE (reference sequence). This CDR3 has 15 amino acids. Here the CDR3 reads CASSRAPDLQETQYF. DNA for the CDR3: TGTGCCAGCAGCAGAGCCCCGGATTTACAAGAGACCCAGTACTTC.

The V and J genes are TRBV2 and TRBJ2-1; 8 bases are a match to TRBD2. The germline V gene has CDR1 SNHLY and CDR2 FYNNEI. The CDR3 has 14 residues. After removal of 6 bases from V and 0 bases from J, the junction contained 1 base not matched to a gene. The CDR3 DNA is TGTGCCAGCAGGGCGGGGGGCTCCTACAATGAGCAGTTCTTC. Translation gives CASRAGGSYNEQFF. Variable domain in full (rest from reference TRBV2 and TRBJ2-1): EPEVTQTPSHQVTQMGQEVILRCVPISNHLYFYWYRQILGQKVEFLVSFYNNEISEKSEIFDDQFSVERPDGSNFTLKIRSTKLEDSAMYFCASRAGGSYNEQFFGPGTRLTVL.

V usage is TRBV10-1 and J usage is TRBJ2-1; perhaps TRBD2 as D (5 bases). Germline V gene data show CDR1 as WNHNN and CDR2 as SYGVQD (reference sequence). The CDR3 loop spans 15 amino acids. Trimming took 3 bases from V and 3 from J, leaving 12 bases between them. CDR3 sequence reads: CASSDGEGGYNEQFF. The CDR3 coding sequence is TGCGCCAGCAGTGATGGAGAGGGCGGCTACAATGAGCAGTTCTTC.

V usage is TRBV2 and J usage is TRBJ1-5; 9 bases are a match to TRBD1. Germline loops: CDR1 SNHLY, CDR2 FYNNEI. The CDR3 loop spans 15 amino acids. The V and J ends lost 4 bases and 4 bases, in that order; junction bases with no gene match: 5. The CDR3, as DNA: TGTGCCAGCAGTGTTGACAGGGGGGGGAATCAGCCCCAGCATTTT. Protein sequence: CASSVDRGGNQPQHF.

This clone was found once. The chain is built from TRBV19 and TRBJ1-1; possibly TRBD1 for D (5 bases). CDR1 LNHDA and CDR2 SQIVND come from the germline V gene (reference sequence). V lost 9 bases to trimming and J lost 1 base, with 15 bases between them. There are 14 residues in the CDR3. CDR3 coding DNA: TGTGCCAGCCTACCGGGCAGGGCGAACACTGAAGCTTTCTTT. Amino acids: CASLPGRANTEAFF.

The chain has TRBV7-9 and TRBJ2-5; the D is unclear. The CDR3 runs 15 residues. The germline V gene has CDR1 SEHNR and CDR2 FQNEAQ (reference sequence). V lost 2 bases and J lost 0, with 10 bases in between. CDR3 loop: CASSLRGADQETQYF. CDR3 sequence (DNA): TGTGCCAGCAGCTTACGTGGTGCGGACCAAGAGACCCAGTACTTC.

The CDR3 reads CASTGWVDTQYF. The CDR3 nucleotides read TGTGCCAGCACCGGGTGGGTTGATACGCAGTATTTT. The chain combines TRBV7-9 with TRBJ2-3, with unresolved D. Germline values: CDR1 SEHNR, CDR2 FQNEAQ (reference sequence). V lost 7 bases and J 6 bases, leaving 11 bases between the germline ends. The CDR3 contains 12 residues.

V and J are TRBV6-1 and TRBJ2-3; tentatively, D is TRBD1 (6 bases). The CDR3 sequence is 14 residues long. The ends were cut back, 6 bases at V and 0 bases at J, with 10 bases in the middle. CDR1 and CDR2 (germline): MNHNS, SASEGT. The CDR3 nucleotides are TGTGCCAGCAGACTTCAGGGGAGCACAGATACGCAGTATTTT. The encoded protein is CASRLQGSTDTQYF.

Here the CDR3 reads CASSPLGGREKLFF. The CDR3 coding sequence is TGTGCCAGCAGCCCGTTGGGGGGCCGAGAAAAACTGTTTTTT. V is TRBV11-2 and J is TRBJ1-4, with D maybe TRBD1 (6 bases). V was pared by 5 bases and J by 8 bases, with 15 bases between. This CDR3 spans 14 amino acids. In germline, CDR1 is SGHAT, CDR2 FQNNGV.

This clone came up a few times. This chain links TRBV19 with TRBJ1-1, with D possibly matching TRBD1 (5 bases). The CDR3 consists of 16 residues. Germline lookup yields CDR1 LNHDA and CDR2 SQIVND (reference sequence). V was trimmed by 4 bases and J by 0 bases, leaving 15 bases between them. CDR3 in amino acids: CASSTRDSLLNTEAFF. Written as DNA, the CDR3 is TGTGCCAGTAGTACTCGGGACTCACTATTGAACACTGAAGCTTTCTTT.

This chain joins TRBV29-1 and TRBJ2-4; D ambiguous. The V end was cut by 7 bases, the J end by 2 bases, with 6 bases between. Germline V CDR1 and CDR2: SQVTM, ANQGSEA. There are 11 residues in the CDR3. CDR3 in amino acids: CSAISKNIQYF. The CDR3, as DNA: TGCAGCGCCATATCCAAAAACATTCAGTACTTC.

V and J are TRBV5-6 and TRBJ2-5; D unresolved. V was cut by 2 bases and J by 2 bases, with 10 bases left in between. The CDR3 extends over 14 amino acids. CDR1 is SGHDT and CDR2 is YYEEEE in the germline V gene. The CDR3: CASSFIGSQETQYF. DNA for the CDR3: TGTGCCAGCAGCTTCATAGGGTCACAAGAGACCCAGTACTTC.